Below are 22 T cell receptor beta chains sequenced from a single sample in a study of blood T cell repertoires in COVID-19. Produced via immunoSEQ multiplex PCR; TCRdb's table is partial and in-frame only. Counted here are under 250,000 clones, almost 85% occurring once; the ten biggest clones make up around 12%. The sample taken for sequencing was peripheral blood. The receptors were sampled from a woman in her thirties or forties with acute or convalescent COVID-19.

The J gene is TRBJ2-3, the V gene TRBV11-3, with 16 bases identical to TRBD2. The V gene's germline CDR1 is SGHNT and CDR2 YENEEA. The CDR3 contains 17 residues. The V and J ends lost 5 bases and 5 bases, in that order; junction bases with no gene match: 7. The DNA of the CDR3 is TGTGCCAGCAGCCCCGGGACTAGCGGGGGGGCCAGAGATACGCAGTATTTT. Translating gives CASSPGTSGGARDTQYF.

The chain joins TRBV4-3 to TRBJ2-5; no clear D. CDR1 is LGHNA, CDR2 YSLEER, per germline. The CDR3 totals 15 residues. Trimming removed 0 bases from V and 1 base from J, with 9 bases in between. The DNA of the CDR3 is TGCGCCAGCAGCCAAGATCTAGACCCCCAAGAGACCCAGTACTTC. This gives the protein CASSQDLDPQETQYF.

This rearrangement joins TRBV6-6 to TRBJ1-3, with no clear D. CDR1 is MNHNY, CDR2 SVGAGI, per germline (reference sequence). This CDR3 region has 14 residues. V was clipped by 0 bases and J by 9 bases, with 12 bases between them. As DNA, the CDR3 is TGTGCCAGCAGTTACTCTCAGGTTGCGAGCACCATATATTTT. This sequence encodes CASSYSQVASTIYF.

In its sample, this clone was seen a few times. The chain is built from TRBV12-5 and TRBJ1-1, with 8 bases aligning to TRBD1. Germline CDR1 is LGHNT and CDR2 is FRNRAP. Losses at the gene ends were 4 bases for V and 1 base for J; bases not matched to a gene: 8. The CDR3 length is 16 residues. The DNA of the CDR3 is TGTGCTAGTGGTTCGAGACAGGGGTTAGGGAACACTGAAGCTTTCTTT. Translation: CASGSRQGLGNTEAFF.

This clone was seen a few times. The rearrangement uses TRBV25-1 and TRBJ1-1; D is undetermined. The CDR3 sequence is 15 residues long. Trimming left V 3 bases short and J 0 bases short, with 11 bases between. Germline assignment: CDR1 MGHDK and CDR2 SYGVNS. The CDR3 is CASSDPTDMNTEAFF. The CDR3, as DNA: TGTGCCAGCAGTGACCCTACAGATATGAACACTGAAGCTTTCTTT.

This clone was observed a single time. V gene TRBV3-1 (or the pseudogene TRBV3-2) combines with J gene TRBJ2-1; 14 bases are a match to TRBD2. With 7 bases clipped from V and 8 bases from J, the junction kept 10 bases outside the gene matches. This CDR3 region has 16 residues. CDR1 LGHDT and CDR2 YNNKEL come from the germline V gene (reference sequence). CDR3 residues: CASTPFGTSGSDEQFF. In nucleotides, the CDR3 is TGTGCCAGCACCCCCTTTGGGACTAGCGGGAGTGATGAGCAGTTCTTC.

This clone appeared a few times. The rearrangement links TRBV19 to TRBJ2-7; D might be TRBD1 (6 bases). V was trimmed by 5 bases and J by 3 bases, leaving 8 bases between them. This CDR3 region has 12 residues. Per germline, CDR1 LNHDA and CDR2 SQIVND (reference sequence). CDR3 sequence: CASSEGGYEQYF. In nucleotides, the CDR3 is TGTGCCAGTAGTGAAGGGGGCTACGAGCAGTACTTC.

This rearrangement joins TRBV12-3 or TRBV12-4 to TRBJ2-1, with no clear D. Deletions cut 5 bases from V and 10 bases from J, with 12 bases between. The CDR3 loop spans 12 amino acids. CDR3 coding DNA: TGTGCCAGCAGTGGCGGTTTTATGGAGCAGTTCTTC. It translates to CASSGGFMEQFF.

DNA for the CDR3: TGCGCCAGCAGCCCAAGGACTAGCGGGGGATACAATGAGCAGTTCTTC. Amino acid sequence: CASSPRTSGGYNEQFF. J is TRBJ2-1 and V is TRBV5-1; 13 bases are shared with TRBD2. The CDR3 runs 16 residues. CDR1 and CDR2 from the germline V gene are SGHRS and YFSETQ. The junction had 5 bases not matched to a gene; V was cut back by 4 bases and J by 4 bases.

The chain couples TRBV2 to TRBJ1-5; D not certain. The V and J ends lost 2 bases and 7 bases respectively, with 12 bases between them. Germline V gene lookup returns CDR1 SNHLY and CDR2 FYNNEI. The CDR3 extends over 14 amino acids. CDR3 in amino acids: CASSESGIEQPQHF. The DNA for the CDR3 is TGTGCCAGCAGTGAATCAGGAATCGAGCAGCCCCAGCATTTT.

This clone occurred once. This chain uses TRBV7-9 with TRBJ1-4; D remains ambiguous. Looked up from germline, CDR1 is SEHNR and CDR2 is FQNEAQ (reference sequence). The CDR3 runs 13 residues. V gave up 1 base and J gave up 6 bases, with 6 bases separating them. The CDR3 spells CASSLDPDEKLFF. The CDR3 bases are TGTGCCAGCAGCTTAGATCCTGATGAAAAACTGTTTTTT.

The chain links TRBV5-4 to TRBJ2-1, with D hard to call. Germline assignment: CDR1 SGHNT and CDR2 YYREEE (reference sequence). This CDR3 is built from 13 residues. Trimming stripped 0 bases from V and 9 bases from J, with 10 bases between. The CDR3: CASSLGGTFEQFF. The CDR3 bases are TGTGCCAGCAGCTTGGGTGGTACTTTTGAGCAGTTCTTC.

V is TRBV6-5 and J is TRBJ2-1, with unresolved D. The length of the CDR3 is 14 residues. CDR1 is MNHEY and CDR2 is SVGAGI in the germline V gene. Trimming took 8 bases from V and 6 from J, leaving 17 bases between them. The CDR3 bases are TGTGCCAGCGGGCCTTTGGGCTTGACCAATGAGCAGTTCTTC. Amino acids: CASGPLGLTNEQFF.

V is TRBV5-4 and J is TRBJ1-1, with a possible D match to TRBD1 (5 bases). Germline V CDR1 and CDR2: SGHNT, YYREEE (reference sequence). This CDR3 contains 14 residues. Trimming took 5 bases from V and 4 from J, leaving 15 bases between them. The DNA of the CDR3 is TGTGCCAGCAGATCAGACAGTACGGGCACTGAAGCTTTCTTT. As protein: CASRSDSTGTEAFF. The complete variable domain, with remaining parts taken from reference TRBV5-4 and TRBJ1-1, reads ETGVTQSPTHLIKTRGQQVTLRCSSQSGHNTVSWYQQALGQGPQFIFQYYREEENGRGNFPPRFSGLQFPNYSSELNVNALELDDSALYLCASRSDSTGTEAFFGQGTRLTVV.

This clone has only one observation. This chain connects TRBV21-1 to TRBJ2-2; TRBD1, the D gene given by the table, was not confirmed from the DNA. TRBV21-1 corresponds to a pseudogene. The CDR3 totals 15 residues. CDR3 amino acids: CASSFQGLVSGELFF. The CDR3 DNA reads as TGTGCCAGCAGCTTCCAGGGGTTGGTGTCCGGGGAGCTGTTTTTT.

The rearrangement uses TRBV11-2 and TRBJ2-2; TRBD2 matches at 8 bases. The CDR3 has 14 residues. Germline CDR1 reads SGHAT; CDR2 reads FQNNGV. V shed 10 bases and J 4 bases; nucleotides not matched to a gene: 8. The CDR3 reads CATSPSGFTGELFF. The DNA of the CDR3 is TGTGCCACCTCCCCTAGCGGGTTCACCGGGGAGCTGTTTTTT.

The chain employs TRBV27 and TRBJ2-7; D remains ambiguous. The V end lost 4 bases, the J end lost 3 bases, and 16 bases lay between the germline ends. Germline loops: CDR1 MNHEY, CDR2 SMNVEV (reference sequence). This CDR3 contains 15 residues. Here the CDR3 reads CASSSSASGYYEQYF. The CDR3 nucleotides are TGTGCCAGCAGTTCCTCGGCCTCCGGGTACTACGAGCAGTACTTC.

The rearrangement joins TRBV7-9 to TRBJ2-1; 7 nucleotides align to TRBD1. This CDR3 spans 19 amino acids. The germline gives CDR1 SEHNR, CDR2 FQNEAQ (reference sequence). V was pared by 2 bases and J by 0 bases, with 13 bases of the junction left unmatched. The DNA for the CDR3 is TGTGCCAGCAGCTTATTCCCGCCTCAGACAGGGATCTCCTACAATGAGCAGTTCTTC. It yields the protein CASSLFPPQTGISYNEQFF.

The J gene is TRBJ1-5, the V gene TRBV19; the match to TRBD1 covers 7 bases. CDR1 is LNHDA and CDR2 is SQIVND in the germline V gene (reference sequence). CDR3 length equals 14 residues. V shed 5 bases, J shed 3 bases, and the junction held 4 bases outside the gene matches. The CDR3 is CASSYGQVNQPQHF. In DNA form, the CDR3 reads TGTGCCAGTAGTTACGGACAGGTCAATCAGCCCCAGCATTTT.

The gene calls are TRBV5-4 and TRBJ2-1; D may be TRBD2 (5 bases). CDR1 SGHNT and CDR2 YYREEE come from the germline V gene (reference sequence). CDR3 length: 14 residues. V lost 1 base and J 10 bases, leaving 15 bases between the germline ends. CDR3 region: CASSLSPSRDEQFF. The CDR3 nucleotides read TGTGCCAGCAGCTTGAGTCCTAGCAGAGACGAGCAGTTCTTC.

The sample holds a few counts of this clone. V and J are TRBV29-1 and TRBJ2-3, with D hard to call. Per germline, CDR1 SQVTM and CDR2 ANQGSEA. V dropped 4 bases and J dropped 2 bases, with 7 bases sitting between them. The CDR3 runs 12 residues. The CDR3 region has the DNA TGCAGCGTTGTAACAGACACAGATACGCAGTATTTT. Residues: CSVVTDTDTQYF.

This chain links TRBV12-3 or TRBV12-4 with TRBJ1-6; D is unclear. Trimming took off 1 base at V and 9 bases at J, with 7 bases between the two ends. The CDR3 spans 13 residues. The CDR3 loop is CASSLGTFSPLHF. The DNA of the CDR3 is TGTGCCAGCAGTTTAGGTACTTTTTCACCCCTCCACTTT.